This T cell receptor (beta chain) was obtained from a study of control samples from healthy donors and cancer patients. CDR1 LGHDT and CDR2 YNNKEL come from the germline V gene (reference sequence). This CDR3 is 15 amino acids long. V was trimmed by 2 bases and J by 10 bases, leaving 20 bases between them. TCRdb keeps only in-frame clones here, not all; method: immunoSEQ multiplex PCR. The sample records tens of thousands of clones, approximately 88% being singletons. The genes are TRBV3-1 (or the pseudogene TRBV3-2) and TRBJ1-1; no definite D call. This sequence originates from a woman between 45 and 60 years old with lung cancer. What was sequenced was PBMCs. The CDR3 DNA follows: TGTGCCAGCAGCCAAAGGGATAGAGCGATAGTAGGAGCTTTCTTT. The encoded protein is CASSQRDRAIVGAFF.